This T cell receptor beta chain was documented in a study of T cell responses to AZD1222 COVID-19 vaccine. About the research overall: Pooling of second doses given at about 4 or about 12 weeks was done. General study results and limits: No repertoire was sampled before or during the peak T cell response, only after it. There were vaccine-associated CD4 TCRs across spike, dominant at 160-218 and 743-854.

This clone appeared once. What it recognizes is unknown. The CDR3 has 13 residues. CDR1 and CDR2 from the germline V gene are KGHSH and LQKENI. V lost 6 bases, J lost 5 bases, and 10 bases lay in between. Clones were sequenced by immunoSEQ multiplex PCR, and TCRdb holds only the in-frame ones, with some missing. The sample includes about 150,000 clones, around 91% of them seen just once. This clonotype was obtained from an adult in good health. This chain connects TRBV18 to TRBJ1-4; D uncertain. The specimen was peripheral blood, collected on day 0 of AZD1222 vaccination. In nucleotides, the CDR3 is TGTGCCAGCTCCCGAGGACTGAATGAAAAACTGTTTTTT. This encodes CASSRGLNEKLFF.